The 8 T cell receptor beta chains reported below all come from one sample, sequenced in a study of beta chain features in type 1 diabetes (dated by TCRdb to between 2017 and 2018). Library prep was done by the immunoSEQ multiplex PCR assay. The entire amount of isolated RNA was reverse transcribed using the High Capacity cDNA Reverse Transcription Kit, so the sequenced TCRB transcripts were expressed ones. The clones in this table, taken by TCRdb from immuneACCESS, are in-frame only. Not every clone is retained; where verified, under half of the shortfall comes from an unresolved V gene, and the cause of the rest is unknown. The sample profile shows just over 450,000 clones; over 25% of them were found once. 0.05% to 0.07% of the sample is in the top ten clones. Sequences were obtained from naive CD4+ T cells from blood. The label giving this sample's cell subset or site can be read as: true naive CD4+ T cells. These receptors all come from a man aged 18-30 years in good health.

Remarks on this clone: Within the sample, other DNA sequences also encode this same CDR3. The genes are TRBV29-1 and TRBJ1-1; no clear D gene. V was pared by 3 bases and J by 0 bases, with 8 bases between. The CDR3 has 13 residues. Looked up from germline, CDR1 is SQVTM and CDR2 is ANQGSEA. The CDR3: CSVERRLNTEAFF. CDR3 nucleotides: TGCAGCGTTGAGCGGCGGCTGAACACTGAAGCTTTCTTT.

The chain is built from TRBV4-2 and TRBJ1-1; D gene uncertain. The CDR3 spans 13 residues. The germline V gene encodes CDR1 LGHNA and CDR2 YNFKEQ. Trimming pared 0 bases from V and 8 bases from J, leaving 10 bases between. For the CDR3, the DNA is TGTGCCAGCAGCCAAGAGGCCCACTTCGAAGCTTTCTTT. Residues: CASSQEAHFEAFF.

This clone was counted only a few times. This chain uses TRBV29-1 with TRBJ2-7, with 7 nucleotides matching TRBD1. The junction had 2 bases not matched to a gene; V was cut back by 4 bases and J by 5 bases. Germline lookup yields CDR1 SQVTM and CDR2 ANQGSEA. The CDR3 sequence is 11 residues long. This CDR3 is CSVVTGHEQYF. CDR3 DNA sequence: TGCAGCGTTGTGACAGGGCACGAGCAGTACTTC.

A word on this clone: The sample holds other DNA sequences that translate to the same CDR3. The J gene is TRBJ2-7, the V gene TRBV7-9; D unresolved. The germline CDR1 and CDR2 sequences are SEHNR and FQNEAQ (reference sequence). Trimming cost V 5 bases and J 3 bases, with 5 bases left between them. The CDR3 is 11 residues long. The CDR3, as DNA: TGTGCCAGCAGCCTTAACTACGAGCAGTACTTC. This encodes CASSLNYEQYF.

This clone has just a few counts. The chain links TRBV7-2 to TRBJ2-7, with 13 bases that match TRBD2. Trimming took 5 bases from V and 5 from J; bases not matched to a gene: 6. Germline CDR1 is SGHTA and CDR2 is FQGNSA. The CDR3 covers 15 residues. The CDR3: CASSRGLAGANEQYF. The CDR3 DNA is TGTGCCAGCAGCCGAGGACTAGCGGGAGCTAACGAGCAGTACTTC. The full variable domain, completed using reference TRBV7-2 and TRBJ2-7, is GAGVSQSPSNKVTEKGKDVELRCDPISGHTALYWYRQSLGQGLEFLIYFQGNSAPDKSGLPSDRFSAERTGGSVSTLTIQRTQQEDSAVYLCASSRGLAGANEQYFGPGTRLTVT.

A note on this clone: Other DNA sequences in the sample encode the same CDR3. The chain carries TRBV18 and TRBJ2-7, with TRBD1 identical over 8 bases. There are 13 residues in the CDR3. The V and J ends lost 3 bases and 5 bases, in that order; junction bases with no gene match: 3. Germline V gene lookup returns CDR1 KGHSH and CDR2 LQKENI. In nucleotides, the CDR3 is TGTGCCAGCTCACCCGACAGGGGCGACGAGCAGTACTTC. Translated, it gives CASSPDRGDEQYF. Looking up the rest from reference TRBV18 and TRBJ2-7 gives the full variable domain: NAGVMQNPRHLVRRRGQEARLRCSPMKGHSHVYWYRQLPEEGLKFMVYLQKENIIDESGMPKERFSAEFPKEGPSILRIQQVVRGDSAAYFCASSPDRGDEQYFGPGTRLTVT.

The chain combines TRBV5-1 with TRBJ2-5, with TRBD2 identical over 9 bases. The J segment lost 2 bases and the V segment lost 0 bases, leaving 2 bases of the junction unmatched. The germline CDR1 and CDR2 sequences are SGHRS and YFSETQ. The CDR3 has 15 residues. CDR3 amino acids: CASSLETSGQETQYF. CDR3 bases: TGCGCCAGCAGCTTGGAGACTAGCGGACAAGAGACCCAGTACTTC.

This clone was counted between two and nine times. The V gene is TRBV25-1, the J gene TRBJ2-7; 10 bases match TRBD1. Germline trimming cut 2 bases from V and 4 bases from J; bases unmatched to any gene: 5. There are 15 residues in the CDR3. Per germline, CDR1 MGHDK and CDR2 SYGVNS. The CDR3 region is CASSEPPGQGYEQYF. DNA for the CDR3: TGTGCCAGCAGTGAACCGCCGGGACAGGGGTACGAGCAGTACTTC.